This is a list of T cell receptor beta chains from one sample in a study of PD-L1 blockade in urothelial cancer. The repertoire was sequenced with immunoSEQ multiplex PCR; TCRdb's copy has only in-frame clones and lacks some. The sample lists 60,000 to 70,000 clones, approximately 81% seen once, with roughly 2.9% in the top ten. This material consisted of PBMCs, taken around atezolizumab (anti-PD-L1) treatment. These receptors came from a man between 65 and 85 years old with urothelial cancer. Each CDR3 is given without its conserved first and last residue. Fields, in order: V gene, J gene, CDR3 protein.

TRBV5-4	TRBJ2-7	ASSLAAVAEQY
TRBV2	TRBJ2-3	ASTLFSVADTQY
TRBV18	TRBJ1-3	ASSPPGQGGSGNTIY
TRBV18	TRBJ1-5	ASSLQGVQPQH
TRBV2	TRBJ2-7	ASSEGSLSYEQY
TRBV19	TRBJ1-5	ASQGQVDNQPQH
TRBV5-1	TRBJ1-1	ASSTRTGVNTEAF
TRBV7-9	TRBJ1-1	ASSSRGSAEAF
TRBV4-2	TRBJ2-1	ASSQGSPGNEQF
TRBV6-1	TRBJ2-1	ASSRPAGGDNEQF
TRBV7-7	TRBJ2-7	ASSLFPGVVYEQY
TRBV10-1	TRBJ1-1	ASSRTGSDTEAF
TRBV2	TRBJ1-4	ASSFQGVHEKLF
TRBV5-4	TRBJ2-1	ASSLEGSYNEQF
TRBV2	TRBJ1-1	ASQTGLNTEAF
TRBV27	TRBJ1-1	ASSRQGTGTEAF
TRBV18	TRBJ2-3	ASSPGGGPNTQY
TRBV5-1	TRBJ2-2	ASSSGTSGSTGELF
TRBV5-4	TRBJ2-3	ASRTRTADTQY
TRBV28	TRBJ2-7	ASNTKAGGREQY
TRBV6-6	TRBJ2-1	ASSYPRQGYYEQF
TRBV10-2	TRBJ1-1	ASSFNRVDTEAF
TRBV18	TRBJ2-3	ASSPWQGTSSTDTQY
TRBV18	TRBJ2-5	ASSPSRQGSQETQY
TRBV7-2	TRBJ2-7	ASSLTSGGSYEQY
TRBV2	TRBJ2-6	ASSEGQGSGANVLT
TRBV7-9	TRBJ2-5	ASSSRIGSGQETQY
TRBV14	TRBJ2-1	ASSPGGHEQF
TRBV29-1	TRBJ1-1	SVEGDTYTEAF